A selection of T cell receptor beta chains follows, all from one sample in a study of shared clonotypes between healthy human individuals. This table comes from immunoSEQ multiplex PCR, and its TCRdb copy is limited to in-frame clones, with some not included. The table has roughly 500,000 clones, around 74% seen once; the top ten hold 10% to 15%. Sequenced sample: PBMCs. The origin of the receptors is a woman aged 40 to 55 in good health. Some clones in this sample may be carry-over from other donors' samples. Both conserved end residues are part of each CDR3. D genes are given only for firm matches. The size of a clone is reported for some rows only, either as once, few or many, or as a class for expanded clones.

V: TRBV28; J: TRBJ2-1; size: -; D: TRBD2; CDR3: CASSLRREGGEQFF; DNA: TGTGCCAGCAGTTTGAGACGGGAGGGAGGCGAGCAGTTCTTC
V: TRBV7-2; J: TRBJ1-2; size: -; D: -; CDR3: CASSFPLGGYTF; DNA: TGTGCCAGCAGCTTTCCGTTAGGTGGCTACACCTTC
V: TRBV11-2; J: TRBJ2-1; size: -; D: -; CDR3: CASSMPGTKQFF; DNA: TGTGCCAGCAGTATGCCGGGAACCAAGCAGTTCTTC
V: TRBV11-3; J: TRBJ2-3; size: -; D: -; CDR3: CASSLPGRDTQYF; DNA: TGTGCCAGCAGCTTACCAGGGAGAGATACGCAGTATTTT
V: TRBV5-1; J: TRBJ1-2; size: -; D: -; CDR3: CASSQDASNYGYTF; DNA: TGCGCCAGCAGCCAGGACGCATCTAACTATGGCTACACCTTC
V: TRBV6-5; J: TRBJ2-1; size: -; D: -; CDR3: CASSYSSTKGENEQFF; DNA: TGTGCCAGCAGTTACTCGTCAACTAAGGGTGAGAATGAGCAGTTCTTC
V: TRBV9; J: TRBJ2-1; size: once; D: TRBD1; CDR3: CASSVRDRGLYEQFF; DNA: TGTGCCAGCAGCGTCCGGGACAGGGGGCTTTATGAGCAGTTCTTC
V: TRBV19; J: TRBJ2-4; size: -; D: TRBD2; CDR3: CASSPGLGWNIQYF; DNA: TGTGCCAGTAGTCCCGGACTAGGATGGAACATTCAGTACTTC
V: TRBV5-1; J: TRBJ2-5; size: -; D: TRBD2; CDR3: CASSLVLAGVEETQYF; DNA: TGCGCCAGCAGCTTGGTACTAGCGGGAGTGGAAGAGACCCAGTACTTC
V: TRBV27; J: TRBJ1-2; size: -; D: -; CDR3: CASPLLIGLLYGYTF; DNA: TGTGCCAGCCCTCTTCTGATTGGACTGCTCTATGGCTACACCTTC
V: TRBV28; J: TRBJ1-5; size: -; D: TRBD1; CDR3: CASRTTGGGQPQHF; DNA: TGTGCCAGCAGAACAACAGGGGGCGGTCAGCCCCAGCATTTT
V: TRBV5-6; J: TRBJ2-1; size: -; D: TRBD2; CDR3: CASRKNPGTSGNNEQFF; DNA: TGTGCCAGCAGAAAGAATCCCGGGACTAGCGGGAACAATGAGCAGTTCTTC
V: TRBV7-9; J: TRBJ2-5; size: -; D: TRBD2; CDR3: CASSSSGPMGETQYF; DNA: TGTGCCAGCTCCTCTAGCGGCCCCATGGGAGAGACCCAGTACTTC
V: TRBV7-8; J: TRBJ2-7; size: -; D: -; CDR3: CASSPTGQTYEQYF; DNA: TGTGCCAGCAGCCCTACCGGACAGACCTACGAGCAGTACTTC
V: TRBV29-1; J: TRBJ2-3; size: -; D: TRBD2; CDR3: CSASPTSGSPDTQYF; DNA: TGCAGCGCCTCTCCGACTAGCGGGAGCCCAGATACGCAGTATTTT
V: TRBV6-5; J: TRBJ2-3; size: -; D: -; CDR3: CASSYVANTDTQYF; DNA: TGTGCCAGCAGTTACGTGGCTAACACAGATACGCAGTATTTT
V: TRBV15; J: TRBJ1-1; size: -; D: -; CDR3: CATSRDTGENTEAFF; DNA: TGTGCCACCAGCAGAGATACTGGTGAGAACACTGAAGCTTTCTTT
V: TRBV27; J: TRBJ2-7; size: once; D: -; CDR3: CASRKEGLSSYEQYF; DNA: TGTGCCAGCAGAAAGGAGGGACTTTCTTCCTACGAGCAGTACTTC
V: TRBV27; J: TRBJ1-5; size: -; D: -; CDR3: CASSPPGGQPQHF; DNA: TGTGCCAGCAGTCCCCCCGGGGGGCAGCCCCAGCATTTT
V: TRBV27; J: TRBJ2-7; size: -; D: -; CDR3: CARVEGFPYEQYF; DNA: TGTGCCAGGGTGGAGGGGTTCCCCTACGAGCAGTACTTC
V: TRBV28; J: TRBJ2-4; size: -; D: TRBD2; CDR3: CASSSLAGLAKNIQYF; DNA: TGTGCCAGCAGTTCACTAGCGGGACTAGCCAAAAACATTCAGTACTTC
V: TRBV6-1; J: TRBJ1-5; size: -; D: -; CDR3: CASSPRGANNQPQHF; DNA: TGTGCCAGCAGTCCCCGGGGGGCCAACAATCAGCCCCAGCATTTT
V: TRBV6-1; J: TRBJ2-3; size: many; D: TRBD2; CDR3: CASSELAGADTQYF; DNA: TGTGCCAGCAGTGAACTAGCGGGAGCAGATACGCAGTATTTT
V: TRBV5-1; J: TRBJ2-5; size: -; D: -; CDR3: CASSLGGGEETQYF; DNA: TGCGCCAGCAGCTTAGGGGGAGGGGAGGAGACCCAGTACTTC
V: TRBV6-6; J: TRBJ1-3; size: -; D: -; CDR3: CASQPAVDTSGNTIYF; DNA: TGTGCCAGCCAACCCGCGGTGGACACCTCTGGAAACACCATATATTTT
V: TRBV7-9; J: TRBJ2-1; size: -; D: -; CDR3: CASSLAPPGDYYNEQFF; DNA: TGTGCCAGCAGCTTAGCGCCGCCTGGCGATTACTACAATGAGCAGTTCTTC
V: TRBV5-1; J: TRBJ2-2; size: -; D: -; CDR3: CASSLAGASNTGELFF; DNA: TGCGCCAGCAGCTTGGCGGGGGCGTCGAACACCGGGGAGCTGTTTTTT
V: TRBV28; J: TRBJ1-4; size: -; D: -; CDR3: CASSPGGSNEKLFF; DNA: TGTGCCAGCAGTCCGGGGGGTAGTAATGAAAAACTGTTTTTT
V: TRBV29-1; J: TRBJ2-3; size: -; D: TRBD2; CDR3: CSVGGSGTDTQYF; DNA: TGCAGCGTCGGGGGGTCGGGCACAGATACGCAGTATTTT
V: TRBV5-4; J: TRBJ2-7; size: -; D: TRBD2; CDR3: CASSPAGAGGAYEQYF; DNA: TGTGCCAGCAGCCCAGCGGGAGCGGGAGGGGCCTACGAGCAGTACTTC
V: TRBV7-2; J: TRBJ2-7; size: -; D: -; CDR3: CASSFWTVEPEQYF; DNA: TGTGCCAGCAGCTTCTGGACAGTAGAACCCGAGCAGTACTTC
V: TRBV28; J: TRBJ2-7; size: -; D: TRBD2; CDR3: CASSSLPSGSYEQYF; DNA: TGTGCCAGCAGTTCCCTCCCAAGCGGGAGCTACGAGCAGTACTTC
V: TRBV2; J: TRBJ1-3; size: many; D: TRBD1; CDR3: CARRQGLGNTIYF; DNA: TGTGCCAGGAGACAGGGGCTTGGAAACACCATATATTTT
V: TRBV15; J: TRBJ2-5; size: -; D: -; CDR3: CATSRDPGAQETQYF; DNA: TGTGCCACCAGCAGAGATCCAGGGGCCCAAGAGACCCAGTACTTC
V: TRBV6-5; J: TRBJ1-1; size: -; D: -; CDR3: CASSLRIRENAEAFF; DNA: TGTGCCAGCAGCCTAAGGATCAGGGAGAACGCTGAAGCTTTCTTT
V: TRBV5-8; J: TRBJ2-7; size: -; D: -; CDR3: CASSYAYEQYF; DNA: TGTGCCAGCAGTTACGCCTACGAGCAGTACTTC
V: TRBV5-1; J: TRBJ2-2; size: once; D: -; CDR3: CASSAGHITGELFF; DNA: TGCGCCAGCAGCGCGGGACACATCACCGGGGAGCTGTTTTTT
V: TRBV5-6; J: TRBJ1-1; size: -; D: TRBD1; CDR3: CASSTGGDTEAFF; DNA: TGTGCCAGCAGCACAGGGGGGGACACTGAAGCTTTCTTT
V: TRBV12-2; J: TRBJ2-1; size: -; D: -; CDR3: CAALDDYNEQFF; DNA: TGTGCAGCACTGGACGACTACAATGAGCAGTTCTTC
V: TRBV7-2; J: TRBJ1-1; size: -; D: -; CDR3: CASSQNAGVTEAFF; DNA: TGTGCCAGCAGCCAAAACGCAGGGGTAACTGAAGCTTTCTTT
V: TRBV28; J: TRBJ1-2; size: -; D: -; CDR3: CASSSGHSGGYGYTF; DNA: TGTGCCAGCAGTTCCGGACATTCCGGGGGGTATGGCTACACCTTC
V: TRBV6-6; J: TRBJ2-5; size: -; D: TRBD1; CDR3: CASSYGTGQETQYF; DNA: TGTGCCAGCAGTTACGGGACAGGCCAAGAGACCCAGTACTTC
V: TRBV7-4; J: TRBJ2-7; size: -; D: TRBD2; CDR3: CASSPGLAGAYEQYF; DNA: TGTGCCAGCAGCCCAGGACTAGCGGGAGCCTACGAGCAGTACTTC
V: TRBV7-6; J: TRBJ2-5; size: few; D: -; CDR3: CASSLYAGTPAEETQYF; DNA: TGTGCCAGCAGCTTATACGCCGGGACACCGGCCGAAGAGACCCAGTACTTC
V: TRBV7-2; J: TRBJ2-7; size: -; D: -; CDR3: CASSLEVGTSVLDEQYF; DNA: TGTGCCAGCAGCTTAGAGGTCGGGACGTCGGTCCTCGACGAGCAGTACTTC
V: TRBV7-8; J: TRBJ1-1; size: -; D: TRBD1; CDR3: CASSLTTTGRVNTEAFF; DNA: TGTGCCAGCAGCTTAACCACGACAGGGAGAGTGAACACTGAAGCTTTCTTT